This TCR beta chain stems from a study of vaccination effects on CD4 cells after COVID-19. The germline V and J ends were trimmed by 3 bases and 6 bases, with 8 bases remaining between them. Germline V gene data show CDR1 as MNHNS and CDR2 as SASEGT. This CDR3 is built from 12 residues. The data were produced by immunoSEQ multiplex PCR, yet TCRdb's version contains in-frame clones alone and is incomplete. There are about 73,000 clones in the sample; 60% to 75% occur only once, and under 3% lies in the top ten. Under the ViraFEST assay, PBMC were stimulated with viral peptide pools so that antigen-specific CD4+ T cells expanded. Sequencing was performed afterwards. Around day 10 of culture, CD4+ T cells were separated out. Vaccinated recipients, who were negative for nucleocapsid antibodies, had no history of SARS-CoV-2 infection. As for this clone: No antigen is known for it.

This sequence originates from a human donor who received a COVID-19 vaccine. The chain recombines TRBV6-1 with TRBJ1-2; D not certain. The source was CD4+ T cells from PBMCs cultured with HCoV-NL63 spike peptides, collected before COVID-19 vaccination. CDR3 in DNA: TGTGCCAGCAGTGACAGGTCTCATGGCTACACCTTC. It specifies CASSDRSHGYTF.